This T cell receptor beta chain was sequenced for a study of blood T cell repertoires in COVID-19. Study at large: Material from acute and convalescent COVID-19 was sourced from the United States, Italy and Spain. In each case, the material was cDNA or gDNA derived from T cells, B-cell-depleted T cells, or PBMCs.

Methods used by the authors: The authors estimated nucleated cell counts from reference gene primer amplification. Method: immunoSEQ multiplex PCR; TCRdb's copy keeps in-frame clones and lacks some. That table furnishes V, J and clone size, whereas the DNA furnished D and trimming. The table shows under 140,000 clones, with more than 65% occurring only once. V was shortened by 1 base and J by 0 bases, with 13 bases between the two germline ends. In germline, CDR1 is LGHNA, CDR2 YNFKEQ. The CDR3 extends over 17 amino acids. This clonotype originated in a woman of 80 years or more with acute or convalescent COVID-19. The source material was peripheral blood. The genes are TRBV4-2 and TRBJ1-5, with D possibly being TRBD1 (5 bases). In DNA, the CDR3 is TGTGCCAGCAGCCAAGTCGGAAGGGGTCTTAGCAATCAGCCCCAGCATTTT. Its translation: CASSQVGRGLSNQPQHF.